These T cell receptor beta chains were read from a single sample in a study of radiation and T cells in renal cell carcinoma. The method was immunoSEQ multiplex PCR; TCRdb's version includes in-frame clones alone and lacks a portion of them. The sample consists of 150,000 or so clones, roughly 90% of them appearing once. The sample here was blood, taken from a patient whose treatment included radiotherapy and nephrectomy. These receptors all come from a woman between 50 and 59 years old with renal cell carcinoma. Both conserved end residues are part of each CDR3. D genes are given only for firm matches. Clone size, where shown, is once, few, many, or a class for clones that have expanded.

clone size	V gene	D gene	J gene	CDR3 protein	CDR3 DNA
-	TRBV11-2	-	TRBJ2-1	CASSHAPGSYNEQFF	TGTGCCAGCAGCCACGCCCCCGGGTCCTACAATGAGCAGTTCTTC
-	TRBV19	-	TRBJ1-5	CASSTQGTSNQPQHF	TGTGCCAGTAGTACCCAGGGGACTAGCAATCAGCCCCAGCATTTT
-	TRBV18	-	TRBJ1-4	CASSPSRTDEKLFF	TGTGCCAGCTCCCCAAGTCGGACAGATGAAAAACTGTTTTTT
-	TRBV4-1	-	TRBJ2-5	CASSHLLETQYF	TGCGCCAGCAGCCACCTGCTAGAGACCCAGTACTTC
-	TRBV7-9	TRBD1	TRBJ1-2	CASSFGAQGVYYGYTF	TGTGCCAGCAGCTTTGGTGCACAGGGGGTATACTATGGCTACACCTTC
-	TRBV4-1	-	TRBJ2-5	CASSQDSNQETQYF	TGCGCCAGCAGCCAAGACAGTAACCAAGAGACCCAGTACTTC
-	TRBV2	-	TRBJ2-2	CASGSTSPNTGELFF	TGTGCCAGCGGATCCACTAGCCCGAACACCGGGGAGCTGTTTTTT
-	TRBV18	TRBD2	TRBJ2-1	CASSPKTSADNEQFF	TGTGCCAGCTCACCGAAAACTAGCGCGGACAATGAGCAGTTCTTC
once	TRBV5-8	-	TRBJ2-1	CASSLGYVAVSSYNEQFF	TGTGCCAGCAGCCTGGGGTATGTGGCAGTGAGCTCCTACAATGAGCAGTTCTTC
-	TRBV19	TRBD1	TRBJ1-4	CASSTTGGSPGEKLFF	TGTGCCAGTAGCACAACAGGGGGCTCCCCTGGGGAAAAACTGTTTTTT
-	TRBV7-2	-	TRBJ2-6	CASSLGGSGANVLTF	TGTGCCAGCAGCTTAGGGGGTTCTGGGGCCAACGTCCTGACTTTC
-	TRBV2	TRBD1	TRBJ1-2	CASRPGRTGMYGYTF	TGTGCCAGCCGTCCGGGCCGGACAGGGATGTATGGCTACACCTTC
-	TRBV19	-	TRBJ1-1	CASSFRGSEAFF	TGTGCCAGTAGTTTCCGAGGGTCTGAAGCTTTCTTT
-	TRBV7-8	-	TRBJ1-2	CASSGRGVGYTF	TGTGCCAGCAGTGGGAGGGGGGTAGGCTACACCTTC
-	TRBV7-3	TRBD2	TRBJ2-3	CASSLMTSGIKDTQYF	TGTGCCAGCAGCTTAATGACTAGCGGGATAAAAGATACGCAGTATTTT
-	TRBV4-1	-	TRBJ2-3	CASSQTGSTDTQYF	TGCGCCAGCAGCCAAACCGGTAGCACAGATACGCAGTATTTT
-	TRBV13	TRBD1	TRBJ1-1	CASSLARDSEAFF	TGTGCCAGCAGCTTAGCCAGGGACAGTGAAGCTTTCTTT
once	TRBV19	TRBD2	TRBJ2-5	CATSRDGGAQETQYF	TGTGCCACCTCTCGCGACGGGGGGGCCCAGGAGACCCAGTACTTC
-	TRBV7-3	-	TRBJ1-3	CASSPEGRVSGNTIYF	TGTGCCAGCAGCCCCGAAGGGAGGGTTTCTGGAAACACCATATATTTT
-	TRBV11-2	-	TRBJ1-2	CASSLTANYGYTF	TGTGCCAGCAGCTTAACAGCTAACTATGGCTACACCTTC
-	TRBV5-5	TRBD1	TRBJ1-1	CASSSHSGGLNTEAFF	TGTGCCAGCAGCTCCCATTCAGGGGGGCTGAACACTGAAGCTTTCTTT
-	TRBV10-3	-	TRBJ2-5	CAIGTAGETQYF	TGTGCCATAGGGACCGCCGGTGAGACCCAGTACTTC
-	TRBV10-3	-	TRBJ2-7	CAISEDSSYEQYF	TGTGCCATCAGTGAAGACAGCTCCTACGAGCAGTACTTC
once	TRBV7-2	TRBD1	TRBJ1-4	CASSLYSGRGHREKLFF	TGTGCCAGCAGCTTATATTCAGGCAGGGGGCATCGGGAAAAACTGTTTTTT
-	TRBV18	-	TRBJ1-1	CASSIEDRRWDTEAFF	TGTGCCAGCTCTATAGAGGACAGAAGGTGGGACACTGAAGCTTTCTTT
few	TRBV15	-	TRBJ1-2	CATSPRRSEGYTF	TGTGCCACCAGCCCCCGGCGATCAGAGGGCTACACCTTC
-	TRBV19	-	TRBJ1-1	CASSIEGGANTEAFF	TGTGCCAGTAGTATAGAAGGAGGGGCGAACACTGAAGCTTTCTTT
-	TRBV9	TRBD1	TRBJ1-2	CASSDRDRGHWGYTF	TGTGCCAGCAGCGACCGGGACAGGGGGCATTGGGGCTACACCTTC
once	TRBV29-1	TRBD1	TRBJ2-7	CSVTSGGYEQYF	TGCAGCGTTACGTCAGGGGGCTACGAGCAGTACTTC
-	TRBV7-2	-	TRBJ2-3	CASSRGAYNTDTQYF	TGTGCCAGCAGTCGGGGGGCTTATAACACAGATACGCAGTATTTT
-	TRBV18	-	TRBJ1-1	CASSPRKEMNTEAFF	TGTGCCAGCTCACCACGAAAAGAAATGAACACTGAAGCTTTCTTT
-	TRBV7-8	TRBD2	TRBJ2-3	CASSSGGVGTDTQYF	TGTGCCAGCAGCAGCGGGGGTGTAGGCACAGATACGCAGTATTTT
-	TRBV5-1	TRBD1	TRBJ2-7	CASSRRTGDEQYF	TGCGCCAGCAGCCGTAGGACAGGGGACGAGCAGTACTTC
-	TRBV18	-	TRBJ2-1	CASSPITGNNEQFF	TGTGCCAGCTCACCCATAACAGGGAACAATGAGCAGTTCTTC
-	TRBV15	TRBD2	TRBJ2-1	CATERTGTSGENEQFF	TGTGCCACCGAACGTACCGGGACTAGCGGGGAAAATGAGCAGTTCTTC
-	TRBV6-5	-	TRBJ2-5	CASSYSNSLQETQYF	TGTGCCAGCAGTTACTCGAACAGCCTGCAAGAGACCCAGTACTTC
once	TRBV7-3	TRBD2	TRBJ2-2	CASSPQAGAGELFF	TGTGCCAGCAGCCCGCAGGCGGGGGCCGGGGAGCTGTTTTTT